The clone carrying this TCR beta chain was observed a few times. Its antigen is undetermined. Time point described: baseline, week 1 (first vaccination visit). Treatment defined: pre-vaccination baseline after standard-of-care therapy. The donors' diagnosis was new WHO grade 3 or 4 astrocytoma that was IDH1-mutant and ATRX-lost. This sample was included in a study of a mutant IDH1 vaccine in newly diagnosed glioma. Study overall: There were 62.5% males and around 38% females among treated patients, whose mean age was about 40 years. The earlier regimen, radiotherapy, temozolomide, or both, was most often both. Study results and limitations: Of all patients, around 94% showed vaccine-induced immune responses.

The repertoire was sequenced with immunoSEQ multiplex PCR; TCRdb's copy has only in-frame clones and lacks some. The sample carries about 69,000 clones, approximately 83% recorded once. Germline CDR1 is WSHSY and CDR2 is SAAADI. CDR3 length: 12 amino acids. Trimming left V 6 bases short and J 4 bases short, with 9 bases between. The starting material was PBMCs, obtained from a glioma patient treated with radiotherapy, temozolomide or both. V usage is TRBV10-2 and J usage is TRBJ2-5; D possibly corresponds to TRBD1 (5 bases). The sequence was obtained from a man aged 25-45 years with glioma. The CDR3 DNA reads TGCGCCAGCAGCGCTAGGGGAGAGACCCAGTACTTC. It translates to CASSARGETQYF.